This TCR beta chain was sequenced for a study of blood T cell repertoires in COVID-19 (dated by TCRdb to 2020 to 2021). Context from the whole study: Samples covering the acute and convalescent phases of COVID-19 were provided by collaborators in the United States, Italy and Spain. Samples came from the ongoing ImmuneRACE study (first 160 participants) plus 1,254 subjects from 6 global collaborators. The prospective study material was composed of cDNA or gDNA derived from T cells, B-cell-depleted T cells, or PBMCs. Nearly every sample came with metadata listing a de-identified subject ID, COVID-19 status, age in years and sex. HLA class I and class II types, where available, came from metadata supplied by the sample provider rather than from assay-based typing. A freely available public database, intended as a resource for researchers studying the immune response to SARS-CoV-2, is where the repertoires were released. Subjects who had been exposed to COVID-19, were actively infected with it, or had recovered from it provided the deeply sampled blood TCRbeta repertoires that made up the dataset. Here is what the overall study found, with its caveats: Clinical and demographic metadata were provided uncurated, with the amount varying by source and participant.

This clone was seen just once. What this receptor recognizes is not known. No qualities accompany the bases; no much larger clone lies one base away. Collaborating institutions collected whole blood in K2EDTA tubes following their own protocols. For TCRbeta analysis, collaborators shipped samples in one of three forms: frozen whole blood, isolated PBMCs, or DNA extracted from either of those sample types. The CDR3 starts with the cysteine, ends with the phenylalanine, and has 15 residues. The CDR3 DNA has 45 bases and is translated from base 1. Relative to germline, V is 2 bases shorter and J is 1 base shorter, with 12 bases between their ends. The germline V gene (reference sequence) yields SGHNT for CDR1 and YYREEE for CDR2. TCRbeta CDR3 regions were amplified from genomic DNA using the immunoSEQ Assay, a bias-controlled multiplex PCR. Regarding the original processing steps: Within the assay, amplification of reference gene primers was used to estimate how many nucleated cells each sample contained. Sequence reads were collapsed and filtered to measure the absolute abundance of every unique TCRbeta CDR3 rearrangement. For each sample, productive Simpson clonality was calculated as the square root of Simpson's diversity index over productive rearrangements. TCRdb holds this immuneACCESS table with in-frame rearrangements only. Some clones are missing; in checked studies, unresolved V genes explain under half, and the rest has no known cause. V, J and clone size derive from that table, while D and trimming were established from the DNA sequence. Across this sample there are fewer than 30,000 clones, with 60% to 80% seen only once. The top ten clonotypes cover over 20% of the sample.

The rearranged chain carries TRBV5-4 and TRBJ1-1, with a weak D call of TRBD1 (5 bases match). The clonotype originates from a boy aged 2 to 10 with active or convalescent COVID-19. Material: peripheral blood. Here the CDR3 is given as CASSFQGGRNTEAFF. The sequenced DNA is TGTGCCAGCAGCTTTCAGGGTGGGCGGAACACTGAAGCTTTCTTT.